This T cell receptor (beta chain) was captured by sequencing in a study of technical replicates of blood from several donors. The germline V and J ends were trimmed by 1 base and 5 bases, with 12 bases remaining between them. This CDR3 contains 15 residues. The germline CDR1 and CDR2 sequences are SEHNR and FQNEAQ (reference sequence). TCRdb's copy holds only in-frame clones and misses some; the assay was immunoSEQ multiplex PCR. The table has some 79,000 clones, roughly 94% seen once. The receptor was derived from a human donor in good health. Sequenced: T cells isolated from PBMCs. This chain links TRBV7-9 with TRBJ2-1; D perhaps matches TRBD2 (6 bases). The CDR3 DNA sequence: TGTGCCAGCAGCTTAGTCGCTAGCGCCGACAATGAGCAGTTCTTC. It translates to CASSLVASADNEQFF.